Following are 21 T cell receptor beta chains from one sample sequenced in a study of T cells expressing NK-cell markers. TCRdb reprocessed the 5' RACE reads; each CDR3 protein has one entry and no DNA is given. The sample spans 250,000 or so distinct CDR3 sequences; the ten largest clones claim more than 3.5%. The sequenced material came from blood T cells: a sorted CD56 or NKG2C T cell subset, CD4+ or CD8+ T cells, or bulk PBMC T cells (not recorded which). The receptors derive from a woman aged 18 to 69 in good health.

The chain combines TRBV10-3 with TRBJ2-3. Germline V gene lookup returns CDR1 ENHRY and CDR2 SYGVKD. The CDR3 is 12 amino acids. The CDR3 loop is CATRFSTDTQYF.

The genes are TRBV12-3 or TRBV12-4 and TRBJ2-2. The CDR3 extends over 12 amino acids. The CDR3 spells CASSYHTGELFF.

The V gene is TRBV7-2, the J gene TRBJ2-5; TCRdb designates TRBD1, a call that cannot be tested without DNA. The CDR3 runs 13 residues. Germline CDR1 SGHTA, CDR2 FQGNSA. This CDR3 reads CASSLWAQETQYF.

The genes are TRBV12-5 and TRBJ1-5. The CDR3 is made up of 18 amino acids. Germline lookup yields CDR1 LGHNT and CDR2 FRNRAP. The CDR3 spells CASGLVIWGSRSNQPQHF. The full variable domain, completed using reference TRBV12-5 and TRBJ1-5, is DARVTQTPRHKVTEMGQEVTMRCQPILGHNTVFWYRQTMMQGLELLAYFRNRAPLDDSGMPKDRFSAEMPDATLATLKIQPSEPRDSAVYFCASGLVIWGSRSNQPQHFGDGTRLSIL.

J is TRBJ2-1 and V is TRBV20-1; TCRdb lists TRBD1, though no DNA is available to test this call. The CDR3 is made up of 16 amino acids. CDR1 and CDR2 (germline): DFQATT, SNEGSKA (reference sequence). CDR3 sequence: CSARNSGPDAYNEQFF.

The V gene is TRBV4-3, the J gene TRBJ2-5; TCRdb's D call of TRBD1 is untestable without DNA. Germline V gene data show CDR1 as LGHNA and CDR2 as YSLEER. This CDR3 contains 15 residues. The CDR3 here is CASSQDGGKQETQYF.

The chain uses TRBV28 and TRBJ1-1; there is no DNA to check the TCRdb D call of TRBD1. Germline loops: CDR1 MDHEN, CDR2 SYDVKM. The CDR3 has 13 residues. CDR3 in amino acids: CASSKTGETEAFF.

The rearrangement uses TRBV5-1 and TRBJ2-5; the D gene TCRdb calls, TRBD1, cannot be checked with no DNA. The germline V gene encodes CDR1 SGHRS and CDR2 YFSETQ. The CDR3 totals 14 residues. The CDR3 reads CASSLEPLQETQYF. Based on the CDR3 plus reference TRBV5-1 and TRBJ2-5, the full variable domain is KAGVTQTPRYLIKTRGQQVTLSCSPISGHRSVSWYQQTPGQGLQFLFEYFSETQRNKGNFPGRFSGRQFSNSRSEMNVSTLELGDSALYLCASSLEPLQETQYFGPGTRLLVL.

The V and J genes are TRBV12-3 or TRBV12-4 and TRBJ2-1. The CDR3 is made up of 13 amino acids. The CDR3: CASTTGPYNEQFF.

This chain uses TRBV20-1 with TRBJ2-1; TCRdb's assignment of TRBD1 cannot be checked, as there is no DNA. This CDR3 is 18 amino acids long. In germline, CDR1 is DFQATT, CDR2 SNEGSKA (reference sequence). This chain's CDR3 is CSASGFIGGERSFNEQFF.

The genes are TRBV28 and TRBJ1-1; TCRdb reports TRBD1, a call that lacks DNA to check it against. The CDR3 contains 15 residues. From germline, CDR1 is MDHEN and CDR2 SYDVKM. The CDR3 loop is CASEGGEIARTEAFF.

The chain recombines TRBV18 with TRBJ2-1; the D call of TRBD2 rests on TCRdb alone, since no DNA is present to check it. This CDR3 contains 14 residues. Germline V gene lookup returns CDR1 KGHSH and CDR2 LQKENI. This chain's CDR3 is CASSPPNREDEQFF.

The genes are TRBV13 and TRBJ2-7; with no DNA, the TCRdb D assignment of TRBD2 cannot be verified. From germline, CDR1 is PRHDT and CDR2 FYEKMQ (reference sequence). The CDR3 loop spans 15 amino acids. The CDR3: CASRQLAGGYYEQYF. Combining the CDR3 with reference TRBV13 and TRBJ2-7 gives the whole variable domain AAGVIQSPRHLIKEKRETATLKCYPIPRHDTVYWYQQGPGQDPQFLISFYEKMQSDKGSIPDRFSAQQFSDYHSELNMSSLELGDSALYFCASRQLAGGYYEQYFGPGTRLTVT.

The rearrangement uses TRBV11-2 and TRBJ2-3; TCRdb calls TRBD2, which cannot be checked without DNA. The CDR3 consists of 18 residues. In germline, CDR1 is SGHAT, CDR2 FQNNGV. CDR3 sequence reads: CASSKEIAGGLSTDTQYF.

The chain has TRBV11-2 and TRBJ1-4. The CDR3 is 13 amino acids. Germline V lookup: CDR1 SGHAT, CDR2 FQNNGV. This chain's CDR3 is CASSPMENEKLFF.

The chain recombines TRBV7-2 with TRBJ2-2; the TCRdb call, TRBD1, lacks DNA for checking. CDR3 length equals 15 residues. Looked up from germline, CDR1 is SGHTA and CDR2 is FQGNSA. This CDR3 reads CASSSLGGATGELFF.

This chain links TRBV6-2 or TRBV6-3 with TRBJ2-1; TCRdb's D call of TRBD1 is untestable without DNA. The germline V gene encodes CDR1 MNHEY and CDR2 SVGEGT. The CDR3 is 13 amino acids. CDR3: CASSYSPRYKGFF.

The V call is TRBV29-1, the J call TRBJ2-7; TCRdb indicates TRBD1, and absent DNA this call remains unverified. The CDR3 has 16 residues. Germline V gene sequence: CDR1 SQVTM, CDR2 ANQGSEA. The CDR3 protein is CSVETGGKGRSYEQYF.

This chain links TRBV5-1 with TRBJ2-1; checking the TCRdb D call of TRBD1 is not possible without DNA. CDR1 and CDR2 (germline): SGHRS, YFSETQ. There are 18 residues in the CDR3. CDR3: CASSRFLSGTWKYNEQFF.

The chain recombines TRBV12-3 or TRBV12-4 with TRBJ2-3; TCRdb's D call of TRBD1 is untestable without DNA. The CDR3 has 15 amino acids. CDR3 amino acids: CASSPGLLGTDTQYF.

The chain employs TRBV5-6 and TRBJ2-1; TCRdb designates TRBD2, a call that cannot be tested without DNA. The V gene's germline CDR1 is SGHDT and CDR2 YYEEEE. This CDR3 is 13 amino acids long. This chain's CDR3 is CASSLRALGEQFF.